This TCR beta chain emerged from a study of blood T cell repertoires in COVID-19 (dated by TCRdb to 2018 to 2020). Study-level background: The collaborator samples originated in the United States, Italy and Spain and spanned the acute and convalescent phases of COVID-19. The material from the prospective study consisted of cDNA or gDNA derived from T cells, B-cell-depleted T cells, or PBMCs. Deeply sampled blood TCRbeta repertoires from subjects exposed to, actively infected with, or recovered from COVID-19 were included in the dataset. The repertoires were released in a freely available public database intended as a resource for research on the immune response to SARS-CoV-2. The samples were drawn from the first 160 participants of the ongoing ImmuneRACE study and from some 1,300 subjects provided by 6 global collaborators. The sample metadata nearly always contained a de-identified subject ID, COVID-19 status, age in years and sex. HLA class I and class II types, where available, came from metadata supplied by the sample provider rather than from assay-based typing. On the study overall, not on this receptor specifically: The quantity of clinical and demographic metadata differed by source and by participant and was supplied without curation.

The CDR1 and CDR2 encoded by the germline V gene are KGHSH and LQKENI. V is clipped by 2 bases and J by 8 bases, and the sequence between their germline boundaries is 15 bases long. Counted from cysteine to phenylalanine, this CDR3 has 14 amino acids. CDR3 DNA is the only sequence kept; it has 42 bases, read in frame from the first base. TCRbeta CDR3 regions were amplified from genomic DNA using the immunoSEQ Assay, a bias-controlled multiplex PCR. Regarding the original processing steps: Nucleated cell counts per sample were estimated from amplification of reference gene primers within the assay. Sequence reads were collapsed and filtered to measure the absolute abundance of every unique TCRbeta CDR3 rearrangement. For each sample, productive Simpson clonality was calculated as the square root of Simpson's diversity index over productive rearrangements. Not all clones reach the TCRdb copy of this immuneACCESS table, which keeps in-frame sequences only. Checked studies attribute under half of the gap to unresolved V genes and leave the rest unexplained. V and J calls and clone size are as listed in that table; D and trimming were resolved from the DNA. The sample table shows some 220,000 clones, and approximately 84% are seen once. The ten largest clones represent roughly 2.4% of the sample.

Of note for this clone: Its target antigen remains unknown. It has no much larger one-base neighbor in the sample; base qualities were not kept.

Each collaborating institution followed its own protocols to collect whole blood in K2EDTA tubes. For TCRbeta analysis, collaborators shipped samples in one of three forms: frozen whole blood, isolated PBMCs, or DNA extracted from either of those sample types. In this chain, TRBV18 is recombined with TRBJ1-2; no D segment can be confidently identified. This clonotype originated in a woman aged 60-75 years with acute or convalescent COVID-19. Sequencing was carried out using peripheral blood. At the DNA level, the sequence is TGTGCCAGCTCACCAGACAAAATCGGTAGGGGCTACACCTTC. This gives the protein CASSPDKIGRGYTF. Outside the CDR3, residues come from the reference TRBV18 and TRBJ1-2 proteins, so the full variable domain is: NAGVMQNPRHLVRRRGQEARLRCSPMKGHSHVYWYRQLPEEGLKFMVYLQKENIIDESGMPKERFSAEFPKEGPSILRIQQVVRGDSAAYFCASSPDKIGRGYTFGSGTRLTVV.